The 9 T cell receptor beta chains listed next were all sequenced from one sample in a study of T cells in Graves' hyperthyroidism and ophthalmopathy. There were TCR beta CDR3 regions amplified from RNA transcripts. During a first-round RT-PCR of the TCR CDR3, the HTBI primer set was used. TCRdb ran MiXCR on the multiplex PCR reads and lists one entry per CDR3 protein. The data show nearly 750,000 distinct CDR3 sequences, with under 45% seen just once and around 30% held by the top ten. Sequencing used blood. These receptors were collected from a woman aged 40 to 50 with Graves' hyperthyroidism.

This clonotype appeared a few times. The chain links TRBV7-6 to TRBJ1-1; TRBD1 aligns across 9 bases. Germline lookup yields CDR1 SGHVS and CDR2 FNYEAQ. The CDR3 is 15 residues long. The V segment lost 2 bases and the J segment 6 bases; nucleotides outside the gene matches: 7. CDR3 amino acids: CASSLIMDRGAEAFF. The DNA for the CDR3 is TGTGCCAGCAGCTTAATTATGGACAGGGGCGCTGAAGCTTTCTTT.

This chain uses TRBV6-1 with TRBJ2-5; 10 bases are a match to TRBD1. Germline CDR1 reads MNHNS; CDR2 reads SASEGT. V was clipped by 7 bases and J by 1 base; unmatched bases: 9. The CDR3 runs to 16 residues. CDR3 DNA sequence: TGTGCCAGCACCCGACCGGGACAGGGGCTCCAAGAGACCCAGTACTTC. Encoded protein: CASTRPGQGLQETQYF.

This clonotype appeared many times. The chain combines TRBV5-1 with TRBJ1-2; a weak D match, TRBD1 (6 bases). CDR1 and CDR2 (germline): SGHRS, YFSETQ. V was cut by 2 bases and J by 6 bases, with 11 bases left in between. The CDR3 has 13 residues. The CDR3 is CASSFGGADGYTF. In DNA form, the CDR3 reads TGCGCCAGCAGCTTTGGGGGGGCTGATGGCTACACCTTC.

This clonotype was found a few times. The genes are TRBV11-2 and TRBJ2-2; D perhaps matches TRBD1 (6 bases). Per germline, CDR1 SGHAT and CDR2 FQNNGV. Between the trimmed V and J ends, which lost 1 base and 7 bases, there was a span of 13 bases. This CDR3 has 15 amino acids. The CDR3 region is CASSLVAQGNGELFF. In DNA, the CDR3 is TGTGCCAGCAGCTTAGTGGCCCAGGGGAACGGGGAGCTGTTTTTT.

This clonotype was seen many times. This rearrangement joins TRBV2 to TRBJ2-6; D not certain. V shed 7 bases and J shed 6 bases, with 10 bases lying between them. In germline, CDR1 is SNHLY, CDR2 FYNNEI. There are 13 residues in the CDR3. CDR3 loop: CASTSGAANVLTF. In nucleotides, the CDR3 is TGTGCCAGCACATCAGGTGCGGCCAACGTCCTGACTTTC.

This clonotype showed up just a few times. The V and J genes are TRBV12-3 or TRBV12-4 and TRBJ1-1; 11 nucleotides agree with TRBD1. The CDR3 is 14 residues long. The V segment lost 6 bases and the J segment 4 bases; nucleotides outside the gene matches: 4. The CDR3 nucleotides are TGTGCCAGCAGGGACAGGGGGCAACGCACTGAAGCTTTCTTT. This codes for CASRDRGQRTEAFF.

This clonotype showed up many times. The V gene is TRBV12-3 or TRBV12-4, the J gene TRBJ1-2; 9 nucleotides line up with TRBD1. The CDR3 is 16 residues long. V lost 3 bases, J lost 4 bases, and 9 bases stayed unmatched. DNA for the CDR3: TGTGCCAGCAGTTTTGGAGGGGACAGGGACGGCTATGGCTACACCTTC. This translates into CASSFGGDRDGYGYTF.

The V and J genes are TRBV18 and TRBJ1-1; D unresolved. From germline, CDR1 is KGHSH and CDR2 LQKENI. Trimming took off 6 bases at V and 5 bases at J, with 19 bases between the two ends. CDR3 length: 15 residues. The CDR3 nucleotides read TGTGCCAGCTCCCCGCAAAACATGGCAGAGACTGAAGCTTTCTTT. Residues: CASSPQNMAETEAFF.

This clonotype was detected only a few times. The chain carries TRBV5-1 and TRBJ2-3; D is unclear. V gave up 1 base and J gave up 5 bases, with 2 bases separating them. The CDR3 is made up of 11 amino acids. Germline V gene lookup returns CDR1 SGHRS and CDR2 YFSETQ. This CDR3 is CASSLLDTQYF. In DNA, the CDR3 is TGCGCCAGCAGCTTGTTAGATACGCAGTATTTT.